This is a list of T cell receptor beta chains from one sample in a study of OX40 agonist ivuxolimab in advanced cancers. The table came from immunoSEQ multiplex PCR; TCRdb's copy has only in-frame clones and leaves some out. The table records about 39,000 clones, approximately 90% of them present only once. Sequences were derived from CD4+ or CD8+ T cells sorted from blood, sampled in a trial of the OX40 agonist ivuxolimab. The receptors derive from an adult with an advanced solid tumor such as melanoma, head and neck, liver or kidney cancer. CDR3s include the opening cysteine and the closing phenylalanine or tryptophan. Each record gives: clone size, J gene, D gene, V gene, CDR3 DNA, CDR3 protein. The D gene is left open where the match is weak. The size entry is marked missing in some rows and otherwise reads once, few, many or a size class.

clone size: .; J gene: TRBJ2-1; D gene: .; V gene: TRBV27; CDR3 DNA: TGTGCCAGCAGTTTTCTAGAGAGCTCCTACAATGAGCAGTTCTTC; CDR3 protein: CASSFLESSYNEQFF
clone size: .; J gene: TRBJ2-1; D gene: TRBD2; V gene: TRBV5-8; CDR3 DNA: TGTGCCAGCAGCCCGGGACTAGCGAGCAATGAGCAGTTCTTC; CDR3 protein: CASSPGLASNEQFF
clone size: .; J gene: TRBJ2-7; D gene: TRBD1; V gene: TRBV19; CDR3 DNA: TGTGCCAGTAGTCCAGGGGGCGGCTTCGTCTACGAGCAGTACTTC; CDR3 protein: CASSPGGGFVYEQYF
clone size: once; J gene: TRBJ2-3; D gene: TRBD1; V gene: TRBV30; CDR3 DNA: TGTGCCTGGAGGTCCGGGACAGGGGGAAATACGCAGTATTTT; CDR3 protein: CAWRSGTGGNTQYF
clone size: .; J gene: TRBJ1-6; D gene: .; V gene: TRBV28; CDR3 DNA: TGTGCCAGCAGTTTTGCAGCTTATAATTCACCCCTCCACTTT; CDR3 protein: CASSFAAYNSPLHF
clone size: .; J gene: TRBJ2-1; D gene: .; V gene: TRBV30; CDR3 DNA: TGTGCCTGGGCCCGGGCCCTCCTCCGCAGGGAGCAGTTCTTC; CDR3 protein: CAWARALLRREQFF
clone size: .; J gene: TRBJ2-5; D gene: TRBD2; V gene: TRBV4-2; CDR3 DNA: TGTGCCAGCAGTCACGGGAGGGGAGCGGGAGAGACCCAGTACTTC; CDR3 protein: CASSHGRGAGETQYF
clone size: .; J gene: TRBJ2-1; D gene: TRBD2; V gene: TRBV6-5; CDR3 DNA: TGTGCCAGCAGACTAGCGGGTGGCAGCAATGAGCAGTTCTTC; CDR3 protein: CASRLAGGSNEQFF
clone size: once; J gene: TRBJ2-7; D gene: .; V gene: TRBV11-3; CDR3 DNA: TGTGCCAGCAGCTCGACAGGCAAGGGCTACGAGCAGTACTTC; CDR3 protein: CASSSTGKGYEQYF
clone size: .; J gene: TRBJ2-2; D gene: TRBD1; V gene: TRBV10-3; CDR3 DNA: TGTGCCATCAGTGACCCGGGACAGGGTTACACCGGGGAGCTGTTTTTT; CDR3 protein: CAISDPGQGYTGELFF
clone size: .; J gene: TRBJ2-3; D gene: .; V gene: TRBV25-1; CDR3 DNA: TGTGCCAGCAGTGAACCCGTCGGACCTAATCCCACAGATACGCAGTATTTT; CDR3 protein: CASSEPVGPNPTDTQYF
clone size: few; J gene: TRBJ2-7; D gene: TRBD2; V gene: TRBV29-1; CDR3 DNA: TGCAGCGTTATGGGGGCGGGAGGGACTTTCAACGAGCAGTACTTC; CDR3 protein: CSVMGAGGTFNEQYF
clone size: .; J gene: TRBJ2-2; D gene: .; V gene: TRBV7-3; CDR3 DNA: TGTGCCAGCAGCAACGGTGGCGGGGAGCTGTTTTTT; CDR3 protein: CASSNGGGELFF
clone size: .; J gene: TRBJ2-1; D gene: .; V gene: TRBV4-3; CDR3 DNA: TGCGCCAGCAGCCCCCAACAGGGCGGCGCCTACAATGAGCAGTTCTTC; CDR3 protein: CASSPQQGGAYNEQFF
clone size: .; J gene: TRBJ2-3; D gene: .; V gene: TRBV19; CDR3 DNA: TGTGCCAGTAGTATGAGACAGGGCACAGATACGCAGTATTTT; CDR3 protein: CASSMRQGTDTQYF
clone size: .; J gene: TRBJ2-1; D gene: TRBD1; V gene: TRBV6-5; CDR3 DNA: TGTGCCAGCAGAATGACAGGGGGCGTTGAGCAGTTCTTC; CDR3 protein: CASRMTGGVEQFF
clone size: .; J gene: TRBJ2-7; D gene: TRBD1; V gene: TRBV27; CDR3 DNA: TGTGCCAGCAGTTCAGGGGGCGGGATATACGAGCAGTACTTC; CDR3 protein: CASSSGGGIYEQYF
clone size: once; J gene: TRBJ2-7; D gene: TRBD2; V gene: TRBV27; CDR3 DNA: TGTGCCAGCAGTGTGACTAGCGGGAAATATTACGAGCAGTACTTC; CDR3 protein: CASSVTSGKYYEQYF
clone size: .; J gene: TRBJ1-1; D gene: .; V gene: TRBV20-1; CDR3 DNA: TGCAGTGCTAGTGGGCACTTTGAAGCTTTCTTT; CDR3 protein: CSASGHFEAFF
clone size: .; J gene: TRBJ1-2; D gene: .; V gene: TRBV27; CDR3 DNA: TGTGCCAGCAGTTCCCTCTCGACCTCAGCTAACTATGGCTACACCTTC; CDR3 protein: CASSSLSTSANYGYTF
clone size: .; J gene: TRBJ1-1; D gene: TRBD1; V gene: TRBV10-3; CDR3 DNA: TGTGCCATCACCAGGGACAGGGGGCTGAACACTGAAGCTTTCTTT; CDR3 protein: CAITRDRGLNTEAFF
clone size: few; J gene: TRBJ2-1; D gene: .; V gene: TRBV10-2; CDR3 DNA: TGCGCAGCAGAAGTCTACAATGAGCAGTTCTTC; CDR3 protein: CAAEVYNEQFF
clone size: .; J gene: TRBJ2-1; D gene: .; V gene: TRBV25-1; CDR3 DNA: TGTGCCAGCAGTCCCCAGGAGAGGGTTAGATGGGGCAATGAGCAGTTCTTC; CDR3 protein: CASSPQERVRWGNEQFF